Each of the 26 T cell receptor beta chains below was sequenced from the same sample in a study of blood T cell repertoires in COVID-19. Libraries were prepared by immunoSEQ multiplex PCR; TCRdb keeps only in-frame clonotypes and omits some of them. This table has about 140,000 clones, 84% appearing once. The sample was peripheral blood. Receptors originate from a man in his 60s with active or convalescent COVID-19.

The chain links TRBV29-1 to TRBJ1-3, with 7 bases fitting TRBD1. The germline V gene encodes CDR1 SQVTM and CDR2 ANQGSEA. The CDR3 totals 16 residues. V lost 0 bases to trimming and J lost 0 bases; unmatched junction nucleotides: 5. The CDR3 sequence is CSVEDWGQNSGNTIYF. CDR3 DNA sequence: TGCAGCGTTGAAGATTGGGGACAGAACTCTGGAAACACCATATATTTT.

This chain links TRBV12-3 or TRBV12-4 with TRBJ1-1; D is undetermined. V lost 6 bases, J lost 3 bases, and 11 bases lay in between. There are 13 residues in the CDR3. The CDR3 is CASRSLVYTEAFF. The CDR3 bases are TGTGCCAGCAGGTCCCTCGTATACACTGAAGCTTTCTTT.

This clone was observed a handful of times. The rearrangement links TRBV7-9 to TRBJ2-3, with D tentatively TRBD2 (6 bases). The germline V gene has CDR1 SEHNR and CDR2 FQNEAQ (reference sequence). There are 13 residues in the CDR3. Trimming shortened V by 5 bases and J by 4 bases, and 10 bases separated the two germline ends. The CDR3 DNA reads TGTGCCAGCAGCCCTCCTAGCGCAGATACGCAGTATTTT. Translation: CASSPPSADTQYF. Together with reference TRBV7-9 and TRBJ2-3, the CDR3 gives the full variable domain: DTGVSQNPRHKITKRGQNVTFRCDPISEHNRLYWYRQTLGQGPEFLTYFQNEAQLEKSRLLSDRFSAERPKGSFSTLEIQRTEQGDSAMYLCASSPPSADTQYFGPGTRLTVL.

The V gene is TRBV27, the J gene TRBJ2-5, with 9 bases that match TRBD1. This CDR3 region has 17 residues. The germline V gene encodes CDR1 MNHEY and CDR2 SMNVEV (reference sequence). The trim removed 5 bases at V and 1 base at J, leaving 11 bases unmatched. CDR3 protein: CASSRIGQGNSQETQYF. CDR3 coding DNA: TGTGCCAGCAGTCGTATTGGACAGGGGAACTCCCAAGAGACCCAGTACTTC.

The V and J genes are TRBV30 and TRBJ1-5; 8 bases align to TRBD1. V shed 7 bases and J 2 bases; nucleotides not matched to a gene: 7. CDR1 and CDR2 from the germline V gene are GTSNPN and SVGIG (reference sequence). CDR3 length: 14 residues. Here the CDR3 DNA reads TGTGCCTACACTACGGACAGGGGCAATCAGCCCCAGCATTTT. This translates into CAYTTDRGNQPQHF.

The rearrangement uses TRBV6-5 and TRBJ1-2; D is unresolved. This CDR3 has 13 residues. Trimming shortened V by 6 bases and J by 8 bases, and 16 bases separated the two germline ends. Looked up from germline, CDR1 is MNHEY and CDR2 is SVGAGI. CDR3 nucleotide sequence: TGTGCCAGCAGGTTCGGATCGGCGGGAGGCTACACCTTC. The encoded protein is CASRFGSAGGYTF.

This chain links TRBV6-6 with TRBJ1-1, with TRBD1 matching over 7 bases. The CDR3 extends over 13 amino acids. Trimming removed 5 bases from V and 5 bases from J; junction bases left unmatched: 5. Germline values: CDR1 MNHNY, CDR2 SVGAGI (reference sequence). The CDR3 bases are TGTGCCAGCAGTGACCAGGGACAGACTGAAGCTTTCTTT. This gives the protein CASSDQGQTEAFF.

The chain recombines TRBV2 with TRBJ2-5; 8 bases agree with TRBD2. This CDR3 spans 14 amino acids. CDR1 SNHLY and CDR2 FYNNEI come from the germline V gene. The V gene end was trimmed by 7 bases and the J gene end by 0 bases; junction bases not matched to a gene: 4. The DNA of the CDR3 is TGTGCCAGCACTGAGCGGGGGTACCAAGAGACCCAGTACTTC. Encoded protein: CASTERGYQETQYF.

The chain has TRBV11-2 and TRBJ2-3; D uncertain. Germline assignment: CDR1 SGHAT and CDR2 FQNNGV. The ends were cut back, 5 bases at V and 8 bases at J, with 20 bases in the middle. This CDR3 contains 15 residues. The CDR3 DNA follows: TGTGCCAGCAGCGCCCCTGCTAGACCCAGCAGTACGCAGTATTTT. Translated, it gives CASSAPARPSSTQYF.

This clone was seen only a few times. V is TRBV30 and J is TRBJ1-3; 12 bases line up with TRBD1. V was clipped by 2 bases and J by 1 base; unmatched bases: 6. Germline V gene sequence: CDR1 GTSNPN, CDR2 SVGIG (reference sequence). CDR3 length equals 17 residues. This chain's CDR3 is CAWSPRGQGASGNTIYF. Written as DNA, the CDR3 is TGTGCCTGGAGTCCCCGGGGACAGGGGGCTTCTGGAAACACCATATATTTT.

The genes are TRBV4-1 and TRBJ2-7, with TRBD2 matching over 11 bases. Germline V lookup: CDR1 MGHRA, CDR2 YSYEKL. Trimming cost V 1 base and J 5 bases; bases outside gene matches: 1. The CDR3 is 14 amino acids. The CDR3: CASSQVGLADEQYF. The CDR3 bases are TGCGCCAGCAGCCAAGTGGGACTAGCGGACGAGCAGTACTTC.

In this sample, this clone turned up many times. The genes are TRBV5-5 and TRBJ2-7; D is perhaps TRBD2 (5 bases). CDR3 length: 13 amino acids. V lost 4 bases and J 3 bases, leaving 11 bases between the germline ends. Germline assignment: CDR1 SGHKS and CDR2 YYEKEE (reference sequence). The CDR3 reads CASSPGNNYEQYF. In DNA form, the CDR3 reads TGTGCCAGCAGCCCGGGAAATAACTACGAGCAGTACTTC.

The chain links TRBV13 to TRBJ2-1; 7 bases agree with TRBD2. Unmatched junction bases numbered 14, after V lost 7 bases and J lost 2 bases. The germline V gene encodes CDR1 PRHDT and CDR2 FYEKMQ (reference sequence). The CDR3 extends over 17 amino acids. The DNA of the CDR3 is TGTGCCAGCACCCCTCATCCTAGCGGACCTCCCTACAATGAGCAGTTCTTC. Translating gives CASTPHPSGPPYNEQFF. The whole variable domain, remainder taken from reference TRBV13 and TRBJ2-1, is AAGVIQSPRHLIKEKRETATLKCYPIPRHDTVYWYQQGPGQDPQFLISFYEKMQSDKGSIPDRFSAQQFSDYHSELNMSSLELGDSALYFCASTPHPSGPPYNEQFFGPGTRLTVL.

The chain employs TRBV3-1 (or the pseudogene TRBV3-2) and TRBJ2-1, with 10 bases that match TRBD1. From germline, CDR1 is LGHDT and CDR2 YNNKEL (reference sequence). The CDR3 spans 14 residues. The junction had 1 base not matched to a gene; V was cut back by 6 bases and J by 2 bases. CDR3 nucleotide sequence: TGTGCCAGCAGGGGGACAGGGGCCTACAATGAGCAGTTCTTC. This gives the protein CASRGTGAYNEQFF.

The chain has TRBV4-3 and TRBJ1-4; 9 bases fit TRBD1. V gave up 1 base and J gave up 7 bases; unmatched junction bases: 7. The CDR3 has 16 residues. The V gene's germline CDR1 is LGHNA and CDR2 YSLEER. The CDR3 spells CASSQGGTGLFEKLFF. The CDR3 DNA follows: TGCGCCAGCAGCCAAGGGGGGACAGGGTTGTTTGAAAAACTGTTTTTT.

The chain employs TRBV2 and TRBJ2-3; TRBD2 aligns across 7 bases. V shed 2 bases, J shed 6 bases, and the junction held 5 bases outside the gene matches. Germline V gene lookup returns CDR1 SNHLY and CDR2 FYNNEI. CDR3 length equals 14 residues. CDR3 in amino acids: CASSETTSYDTQYF. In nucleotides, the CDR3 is TGTGCCAGCAGTGAAACGACTAGCTATGATACGCAGTATTTT.

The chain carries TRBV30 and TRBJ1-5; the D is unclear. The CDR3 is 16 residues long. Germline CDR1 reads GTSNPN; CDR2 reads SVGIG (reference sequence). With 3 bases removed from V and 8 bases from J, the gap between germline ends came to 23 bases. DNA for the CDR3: TGTGCCTGGAGCCATCCGGGGAAAGGGTTACGTGAGCCCCAGCATTTT. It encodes CAWSHPGKGLREPQHF.

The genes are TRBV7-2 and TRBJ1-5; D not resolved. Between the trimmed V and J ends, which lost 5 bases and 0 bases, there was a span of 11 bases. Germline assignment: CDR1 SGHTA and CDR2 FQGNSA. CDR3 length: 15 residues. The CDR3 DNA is TGTGCCAGCAGCCCCCTCGGAGATAGCAATCAGCCCCAGCATTTT. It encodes CASSPLGDSNQPQHF.

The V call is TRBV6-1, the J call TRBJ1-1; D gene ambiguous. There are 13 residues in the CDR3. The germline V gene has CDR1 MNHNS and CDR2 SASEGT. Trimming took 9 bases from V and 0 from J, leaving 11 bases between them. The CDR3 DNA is TGTGCCAGTGACACGGGGATGAACACTGAAGCTTTCTTT. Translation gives CASDTGMNTEAFF.

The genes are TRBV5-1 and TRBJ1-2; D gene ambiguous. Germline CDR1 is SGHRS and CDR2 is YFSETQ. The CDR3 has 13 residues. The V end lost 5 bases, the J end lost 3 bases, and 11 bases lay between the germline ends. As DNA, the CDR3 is TGCGCCAGCAGTCATATGGGCGACTATGGCTACACCTTC. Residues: CASSHMGDYGYTF.

CDR3 residues: CASSVGGGAYEQYF. In nucleotides, the CDR3 is TGTGCCAGCAGCGTAGGGGGGGGAGCCTACGAGCAGTACTTC. The rearrangement joins TRBV9 to TRBJ2-7, with 7 nucleotides matching TRBD2. The germline V gene encodes CDR1 SGDLS and CDR2 YYNGEE. Trimming cost V 0 bases and J 2 bases; bases outside gene matches: 2. The CDR3 extends over 14 amino acids.

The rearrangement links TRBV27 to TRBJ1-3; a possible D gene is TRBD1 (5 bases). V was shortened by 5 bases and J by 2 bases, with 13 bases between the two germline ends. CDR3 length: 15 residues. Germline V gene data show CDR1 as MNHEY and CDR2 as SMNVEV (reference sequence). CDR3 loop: CASSASRGAGNTIYF. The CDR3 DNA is TGTGCCAGCAGTGCCTCCCGGGGGGCTGGAAACACCATATATTTT.

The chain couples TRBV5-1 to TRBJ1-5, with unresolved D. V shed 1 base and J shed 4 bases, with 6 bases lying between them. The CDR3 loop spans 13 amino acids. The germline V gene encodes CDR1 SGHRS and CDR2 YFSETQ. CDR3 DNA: TGCGCCAGCAGCTTGCGGTCAAATCAGCCCCAGCATTTT. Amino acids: CASSLRSNQPQHF.

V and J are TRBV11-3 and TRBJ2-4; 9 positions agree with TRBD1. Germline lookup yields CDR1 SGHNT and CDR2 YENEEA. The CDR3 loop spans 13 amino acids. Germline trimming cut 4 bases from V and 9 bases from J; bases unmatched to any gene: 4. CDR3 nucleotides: TGTGCCAGCAGCTACGCGACAGGGGGCATTCAGTACTTC. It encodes CASSYATGGIQYF.

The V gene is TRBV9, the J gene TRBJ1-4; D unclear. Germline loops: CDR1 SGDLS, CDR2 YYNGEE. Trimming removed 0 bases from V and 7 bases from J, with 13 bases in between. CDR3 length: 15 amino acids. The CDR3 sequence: CASSVVEGSSEKLFF. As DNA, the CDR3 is TGTGCCAGCAGCGTAGTAGAGGGCTCGAGTGAAAAACTGTTTTTT.

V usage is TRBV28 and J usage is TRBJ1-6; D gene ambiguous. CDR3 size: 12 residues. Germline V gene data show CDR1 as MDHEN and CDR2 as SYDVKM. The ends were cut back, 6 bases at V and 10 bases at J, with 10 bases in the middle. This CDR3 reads CASRRLLSPLHF. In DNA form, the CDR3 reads TGTGCCAGCAGACGACTCCTCTCACCCCTCCACTTT.